This record looks at one TCR beta chain sequence and its context. Many counts were recorded for this clonotype. The antigen it recognizes is unknown. No base quality information exists; no much larger clone differs at one position. The CDR3 holds 14 amino acids from the cysteine to the phenylalanine. The DNA shown is the 42-base CDR3, in frame from base 1. V loses 5 bases of germline sequence and J loses 2 bases, and the interval between the two ends is 11 bases. The germline V gene specifies SGHTA as CDR1 and FQGTGA as CDR2. The time point label, read with the paper, signifies: newly diagnosed GD, antithyroid drugs for less than 3 months. For both TCR sequencing and RNA sequencing, RNA was extracted from PBMCs in TRIzol. The diagnosis of Graves' disease followed American Thyroid Association guidelines. The patients came from an endocrinology department in Xi'an, China. Each patient gave roughly 8.4 milliliters of peripheral blood, collected in an EDTA anticoagulant tube. Ficoll Paque Plus density gradient separation was used to isolate PBMCs, and no additional T cell sorting was done. RNA quality was checked with an Agilent 2100 Bioanalyzer and agarose gel, and concentration with a NanoDrop 2000.

The sample comes from a study of regulatory T cells in long-lasting Graves disease (TCRdb year 2021). Broadly, across the study: Newly diagnosed Graves' disease patients had taken antithyroid drugs for less than 3 months. The study took place in China and was registered as a clinical trial. TCR sequencing covered 13 persistent and approximately 20 newly diagnosed Graves' disease patients, around 33 samples in total. This study used TCR sequencing and RNA sequencing of peripheral blood to compare persistent Graves' disease patients against newly diagnosed Graves' disease patients.

Study-level results and caveats: The study examined only peripheral blood because the primary lesion, thyroid tissue, could not be accessed. Patients with persistent disease shared more public clonotypes (fewer than 3,000) than newly diagnosed patients did (around 930). Only the TCR beta chain was sequenced and analyzed. Preferential use of TRBV28, TRBJ1-2 and TRBJ2-5 was observed in persistent disease, whereas TRBV20-1 and TRBJ2-1 were favored in newly diagnosed disease. As a limitation, the authors acknowledged that the small sample size may reduce accuracy. Compared with newly diagnosed patients, persistent Graves' disease patients had lower TCR Shannon entropy and fewer highly expanded clones, which suggests clonal expansion.

The method behind the library was multiplex PCR. The sequencer was an Illumina HiSeq 4000. CDR3 regions were amplified by Arm-PCR with iRepertoire HTBI primers to construct TCR beta libraries. PCR products were gel purified before sequencing. Per the authors' processing: Across samples, some 62 TRBV and 15 or so TRBJ segments were identified and used for gene usage analysis of CDR3 amino acid clonotypes. COPE and FqMerger were used to merge filtered high-quality paired reads into contigs. Contigs were aligned with BLAST to IMGT TRBV, TRBD and TRBJ reference genes, and CDR3 was defined per IMGT. Clonotypes above 0.1% frequency were classified as highly expanded clones. Repertoire diversity was measured by Shannon entropy, and V-J evenness by the Gini coefficient. Clonotypes shared by more than one individual were considered public. TCRdb's own reprocessing of the public reads used fastp at Q25 and MiXCR and kept productive beta chains. Every entry covers one CDR3 protein and lists the most common genes and DNA from its rows. The V and J calls here are based on TCRdb, not the publication. Present in this sample are about 400,000 distinct CDR3 sequences, under 20% of which were seen just once. 20% of the sample is held by the ten biggest clonotypes.

Separately, the same data were catalogued under a study of T cells in Graves' hyperthyroidism and ophthalmopathy. The second source states: A patient counted as having stable Graves' hyperthyroidism if no progression to ophthalmopathy occurred over 18 months of follow-up. The hyperthyroidism patients were between 18 and 65 years old and newly diagnosed, with a disease duration of less than 2 months. Any patient with an uncontrolled infection, another autoimmune disease, pregnancy or lactation was excluded. Diagnoses were established on the basis of clinical symptoms, serum thyroxine and TRAb, thyroid ultrasound, and orbital computed tomography. A first-round RT-PCR of the TCR CDR3 used the HTBI primer set with the Qiagen OneStep RT-PCR kit. Blood samples also contained most of the expanded thyroid clonotypes (frequency above 0.001), which suggests that blood repertoires may reflect thyroid immune responses. A 13 V-J signature model separated ophthalmopathy from stable hyperthyroidism, with 87.88% sensitivity and about 81% specificity in cross-validation and 80%/75% in testing. In validation, progression to ophthalmopathy was predicted by the model with around 71% sensitivity and 72.22% specificity, a median of roughly 6.4 months before onset. A discovery cohort of about a hundred patients, about 43 with Graves' ophthalmopathy and approximately 57 with stable Graves' hyperthyroidism, was used to find distinguishing TCR V-J signatures. Prospective prediction of ophthalmopathy was tested in an independent validation cohort of approximately 18 hyperthyroidism patients and 17 patients who later progressed to ophthalmopathy. For training and testing, the 100 patients in the discovery cohort were randomly divided in a 7:3 ratio. Thyroid tissue and blood T-cell repertoires from several Graves' hyperthyroidism patients were also compared in the study. After blood sampling, hyperthyroidism patients were treated with methimazole at a starting dose of 30 mg daily, and ophthalmopathy patients were treated with high-dose intravenous methylprednisolone. The libraries were constructed in a second round of multiplex PCR and then size-selected and purified. The libraries were sequenced on an Illumina HiSeq2000 using paired-end 100 bp reads. SOAPnuke was used to process the raw data, removing reads that contained adapters or uncalled bases, had a mean Phred below 15, or lacked an exact match to the constant primer or identifier. COPE v1.2.5 was used to merge the high-quality paired reads, and each unique nucleotide sequence was defined as a clonotype. Clonotypes were aligned to IMGT TRBV, TRBD and TRBJ reference segments using MiTCR v1.1. The analysis was restricted to V-J combinations with a frequency above 0.0001, which together covered roughly 99% of the repertoires. The TCS score was defined as the ratio of F50 (clonal expansion) to E x V (chaos), calculated using BLOSUM62-based TCRdist between CDR3 peptides within each V-J. Welch's t-statistics and random forest reduced roughly 500 V-J features to about 13, which were used in a naive Bayes classifier (R e1071). No statistical method was used to set the sample size in advance, and investigators knew the group allocation. TCR Vbeta CDR3 sequencing of around 130 peripheral blood samples (over 40 ophthalmopathy, roughly 74 hyperthyroidism and 17 progressor patients) is reported in the paper.

The chain employs TRBV7-3 and TRBJ2-3; TRBD2 is a weak D gene call, 6 bases matching. Specimen: peripheral blood mononuclear cells (PBMCs), collected at new diagnosis, from a patient treated with antithyroid drugs. The sequence was obtained from a young woman with Graves disease. Donor details come from another sample of the same person, matched by shared clones. The CDR3 here reads CASSPGDPTDTQYF. Read as DNA, the sequence is TGTGCCAGCAGCCCGGGGGACCCCACAGATACGCAGTATTTT. Outside the CDR3, residues come from the reference TRBV7-3 and TRBJ2-3 proteins, so the full variable domain is: GAGVSQTPSNKVTEKGKYVELRCDPISGHTALYWYRQSLGQGPEFLIYFQGTGAADDSGLPNDRFFAVRPEGSVSTLKIQRTERGDSAVYLCASSPGDPTDTQYFGPGTRLTVL.